This is a list of T cell receptor beta chains from one sample in a study of vaccination and CD4 T cells after COVID-19. One entry per CDR3 protein, called by TCRdb with MiXCR from the PCR reads. The sample has 20,000 to 30,000 distinct CDR3 sequences; roughly 51% are singletons. Sequenced here: CD4+ T cells from blood, sampled before SARS-CoV-2 vaccination. Source of these receptors: a human donor who had recovered from COVID-19. The conserved cysteine and the conserved F or W are not part of the CDR3 here.

TRBJ2-7	TRBV20-1	SAKSAGGDSEQY
TRBJ1-2	TRBV20-1	SARGVGAGYGYT
TRBJ2-1	TRBV7-3	ASSLWGGGNEQF
TRBJ1-2	TRBV7-3	ASSLNRDYGYT
TRBJ2-3	TRBV7-8	ASSSRLVDTQY
TRBJ2-5	TRBV5-1	ASSTGLAGGETQY
TRBJ2-1	TRBV7-3	ASSPTQASGRYNEQF
TRBJ1-1	TRBV7-9	ASSRDRDEAF
TRBJ2-2	TRBV5-1	ASSNRGLAGAGTGELF
TRBJ1-2	TRBV6-1	ASSEQGALGYT
TRBJ2-2	TRBV19	ASSLGFTGELF
TRBJ1-6	TRBV15	ATSRRGTGSPTPLH
TRBJ2-7	TRBV7-2	ASSYGAEQY
TRBJ1-4	TRBV6-1	ASRPAGSGEKLF
TRBJ2-4	TRBV20-1	SARGGSSKNIQY
TRBJ2-2	TRBV11-1	ASRTGTSGSRDTGELF
TRBJ1-3	TRBV27	ATKGGTGNTIY
TRBJ2-5	TRBV4-1	ASSQDQARGREETQY
TRBJ2-1	TRBV11-3	ASSLGGSRDEQF
TRBJ2-7	TRBV20-1	SARALAGVFYEQY
TRBJ2-3	TRBV20-1	SARDPRFTDTQY
TRBJ2-6	TRBV20-1	SATLRGTELWANVLT
TRBJ2-5	TRBV28	ASSDTGPQETQY
TRBJ2-1	TRBV24-1	ATQNVPGRQDSNEQF
TRBJ1-2	TRBV6-1	ASSPRGGRINGYT
TRBJ1-6	TRBV27	ASRERGSYNSPLH
TRBJ2-3	TRBV7-6	ASSSNRGPTDTQY
TRBJ2-3	TRBV27	ASRGLDAPTDTQY
TRBJ2-1	TRBV20-1	SAWGRTKGDEQF
TRBJ2-3	TRBV30	AWSGVSSSTDTQY
TRBJ2-3	TRBV19	ASSIADTQY
TRBJ2-7	TRBV20-1	SARQGISYEQY